This entry concerns a single T cell receptor (beta chain). What it recognizes is unknown. These data belong to a study of naive and memory T cell subsets. Study-level results: No ground truth validated the naive and memory repertoire findings. Possibly reflecting memory cells re-expressing CD45RA, a few larger clonotypes occurred in naive repertoires, especially CD8. Clonotypes here are unpaired alpha or beta chain sequences. Expression changes during T cell differentiation may affect RNA-based TCR counts. From naive to CM, EM and EMRA, diversity decreased and Gini increased.

Both TRBC1 and TRBC2 were covered by a beta constant-region primer of two equimolar oligonucleotides. Four rounds of PCR amplified the ligated cDNA using nested alpha and beta constant-region primers plus SP2. TCRdb passed the UMI-ligation and nested PCR reads through MiXCR, listing each CDR3 protein once. This sample has roughly 150,000 distinct CDR3 sequences, with more than 15% found just once. V was trimmed by 4 bases and J by 6 bases, leaving 17 bases between them. Per the germline V gene, CDR1 is MNHEY and CDR2 is SVGEGT. The CDR3 extends over 15 amino acids. Specimen: naive CD8+ T cells from blood. This sequence joins TRBV6-2 or TRBV6-3 and TRBJ2-3; TRBD2 might be the D (6 bases). The receptor was isolated from a human donor in good health. The chain's CDR3 is CASSFGSGEKDTQYF. CDR3 in DNA: TGTGCCAGCAGTTTCGGTTCGGGAGAAAAGGATACGCAGTATTTT.